A selection of T cell receptor beta chains follows, all from one sample in a study of blood T cell repertoires in COVID-19. Produced via immunoSEQ multiplex PCR; TCRdb's table is partial and in-frame only. The sample carries about 140,000 clones, more than 60% recorded once. Sequencing was carried out using peripheral blood. The receptors come from a man aged 45-65 years with acute or convalescent COVID-19. Both conserved end residues are part of each CDR3. D genes are given only for firm matches. Where a row states a size, it is once, few, many or the class of an expanded clone; other rows omit it.

abundance	j_gene	d_gene	v_gene	CDR3nt	CDR3aa
.	TRBJ2-5	TRBD2	TRBV4-2	TGTGCCAGCAGCCAAGGCGGCGGGGGGCCCCAAGAGACCCAGTACTTC	CASSQGGGGPQETQYF
.	TRBJ2-5	TRBD1	TRBV2	TGTGCCAGCAGTCCTCCGGGACAGGGTTCAGAGACCCAGTACTTC	CASSPPGQGSETQYF
.	TRBJ1-2	.	TRBV6-5	TGTGCCAGCAGCCTCAGGGTTTCTGGCTACACCTTC	CASSLRVSGYTF
.	TRBJ2-1	.	TRBV5-1	TGCGCCAGCAGCTTTATGACAGGCGACAATGAGCAGTTCTTC	CASSFMTGDNEQFF
.	TRBJ2-1	TRBD1	TRBV12-3/TRBV12-4	TGTGCCAGCGGAGACAGGGGTTATGAGCAGTTCTTC	CASGDRGYEQFF
.	TRBJ2-5	.	TRBV2	TGTGCCAGCAGCCGGGCCCAGGGAGAGACCCAGTACTTC	CASSRAQGETQYF
.	TRBJ2-5	TRBD1	TRBV11-2	TGTGCCAGCAGCCCAGGGACAGGTTACCAAGAGACCCAGTACTTC	CASSPGTGYQETQYF
.	TRBJ2-1	.	TRBV29-1	TGCAGCGGTTGGTTCGCGGACCGGGAGAATGAGCAGTTCTTC	CSGWFADRENEQFF
.	TRBJ2-5	.	TRBV7-9	TGTGCCAGCAGCTTAGCCGGGGGGCAGGGAGAGACCCAGTACTTC	CASSLAGGQGETQYF
.	TRBJ1-2	.	TRBV12-3/TRBV12-4	TGTGCCAGCAGTTCCGGGGGGGAAGGCTACACCTTC	CASSSGGEGYTF
.	TRBJ2-1	TRBD1	TRBV2	TGTGCCAGCATCTGGGGACGCGGGACAGGGACGTACAATGAGCAGTTCTTC	CASIWGRGTGTYNEQFF
.	TRBJ2-3	.	TRBV19	TGTGCCAGTAGTGTGGCAACCACAGATACGCAGTATTTT	CASSVATTDTQYF
.	TRBJ2-3	.	TRBV10-1	TGCGCCAGCAGTGACCCGGGGTCAAGCACAGATACGCAGTATTTT	CASSDPGSSTDTQYF
.	TRBJ1-3	.	TRBV9	TGTGCCAGCACCCCTTACCAGGGCTCTGGAAACACCATATATTTT	CASTPYQGSGNTIYF
.	TRBJ2-3	.	TRBV11-2	TGTGCCAGCAGTGGGACACCCAGATCAGATACGCAGTATTTT	CASSGTPRSDTQYF
.	TRBJ2-1	.	TRBV29-1	TGCAGCGTCAGGGGCCGGTACAATGAGCAGTTCTTC	CSVRGRYNEQFF
.	TRBJ1-3	.	TRBV5-8	TGTGCCAGCAGCTCAAACGGGATTTATGGAAACACCATATATTTT	CASSSNGIYGNTIYF
.	TRBJ2-1	.	TRBV2	TGTGCCAGCAGTGATTCGAGGGGAGGGGGCAATGAGCAGTTCTTC	CASSDSRGGGNEQFF
.	TRBJ1-1	TRBD1	TRBV6-6	TGTGCCAGCAGTCAACAGGGGTTAAAGGTTTTCTTT	CASSQQGLKVFF
.	TRBJ1-2	.	TRBV6-5	TGTGCCAGCAGTTACTCGCGGAATTACGGCTACACCTTC	CASSYSRNYGYTF
.	TRBJ2-3	TRBD2	TRBV18	TGTGCCAGCTCACCACCAAGCGGGGGGGCAGTAGATACGCAGTATTTT	CASSPPSGGAVDTQYF
.	TRBJ1-2	.	TRBV9	TGTGCCAGCACGTCCCCCCCAGGGGATGGCTACACCTTC	CASTSPPGDGYTF
.	TRBJ1-2	TRBD1	TRBV7-2	TGTGCCAGCAGCTTAGCGGCTGGACAGGGGGCTATCTATGGCTACACCTTC	CASSLAAGQGAIYGYTF
.	TRBJ2-4	.	TRBV6-1	TGTGCCAGCAGTGAGGCAGGAAACATTCAGTACTTC	CASSEAGNIQYF
.	TRBJ1-2	TRBD1	TRBV10-3	TGTGCCATCAGTGAGGGTTTTGGGAGACAGGGCTATGGCTACACCTTC	CAISEGFGRQGYGYTF
.	TRBJ1-1	.	TRBV30	TGTGCCTGGAGTGGCGGGACGGTGAACACTGAAGCTTTCTTT	CAWSGGTVNTEAFF
many	TRBJ1-2	TRBD1	TRBV5-1	TGCGCCAGCAGCGGGACAGGGGGCGTCTATGGCTACACCTTC	CASSGTGGVYGYTF
few	TRBJ2-1	.	TRBV11-2	TGTGCCAGCAGCCTGTCAGGGGTTCACGGGCAGTTCTTC	CASSLSGVHGQFF
.	TRBJ1-6	TRBD1	TRBV9	TGTGCCAGCAGCGGAGACCGGGGACAGACCCTTAATTCACCCCTCCACTTT	CASSGDRGQTLNSPLHF
.	TRBJ2-1	.	TRBV28	TGTGCCAGCAGCCCCGGGGGTTCCTACAATGAGCAGTTCTTC	CASSPGGSYNEQFF
few	TRBJ1-1	.	TRBV14	TGTGCCAGCAGCCAAGTTCACGGGGGGACTGAAGCTTTCTTT	CASSQVHGGTEAFF
.	TRBJ2-5	TRBD2	TRBV5-1	TGCGCCAGCAGCTTGTCCCTAGCGGGGGGAGAGACCCAGTACTTC	CASSLSLAGGETQYF
.	TRBJ2-3	TRBD2	TRBV28	TGTGCCAGCAGCTCGCTACTCAGCGGGGACGGCACAGATACGCAGTATTTT	CASSSLLSGDGTDTQYF
.	TRBJ1-2	.	TRBV30	TGTGCCTGGAGTGACTTGGGGGCAGTCTATGGCTACACCTTC	CAWSDLGAVYGYTF
few	TRBJ1-4	TRBD1	TRBV6-2/TRBV6-3	TGTGCCAGCAGTTATCAGACAGGGGGTCATGCAACTAATGAAAAACTGTTTTTT	CASSYQTGGHATNEKLFF
.	TRBJ2-7	TRBD1	TRBV4-1	TGCGCCAGCAGCACGAGACAGGGTTCCTACGAGCAGTACTTC	CASSTRQGSYEQYF
.	TRBJ1-3	TRBD1	TRBV18	TGTGCCAGCTCCCCTGGACAGGGGATTGACTCTGGAAACACCATATATTTT	CASSPGQGIDSGNTIYF
.	TRBJ1-2	.	TRBV11-2	TGTGCCAGCAGCTCCATTTGGACAGCCTCTAACTATGGCTACACCTTC	CASSSIWTASNYGYTF
.	TRBJ1-1	.	TRBV3-1/TRBV3-2	TGTGCCAGCAGCCAACACGGGGGGCAGGGGACTGAAGCTTTCTTT	CASSQHGGQGTEAFF
once	TRBJ2-1	.	TRBV2	TGTGCCAGCAGCGAAGGGCGGGCAGGAGGCTACAATGAGCAGTTCTTC	CASSEGRAGGYNEQFF